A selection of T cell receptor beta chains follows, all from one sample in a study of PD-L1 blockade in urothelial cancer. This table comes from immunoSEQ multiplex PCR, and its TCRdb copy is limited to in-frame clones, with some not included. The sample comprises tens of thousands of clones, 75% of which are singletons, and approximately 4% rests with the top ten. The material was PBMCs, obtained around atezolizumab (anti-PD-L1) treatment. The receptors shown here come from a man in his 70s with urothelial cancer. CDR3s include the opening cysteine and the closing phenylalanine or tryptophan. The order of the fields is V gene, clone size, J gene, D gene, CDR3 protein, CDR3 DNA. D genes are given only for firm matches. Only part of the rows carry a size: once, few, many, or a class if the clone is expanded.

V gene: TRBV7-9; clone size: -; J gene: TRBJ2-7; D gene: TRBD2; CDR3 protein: CASSGTGLAESSYEQYF; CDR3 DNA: TGTGCCAGCAGCGGTACGGGACTAGCGGAAAGCTCCTACGAGCAGTACTTC
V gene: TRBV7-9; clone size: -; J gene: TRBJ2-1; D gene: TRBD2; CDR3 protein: CASSPILLTSGSHNEQFF; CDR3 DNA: TGTGCCAGCAGCCCCATCTTACTGACTAGCGGGAGCCACAATGAGCAGTTCTTC
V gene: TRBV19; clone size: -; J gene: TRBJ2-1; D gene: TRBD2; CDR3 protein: CASSIVGASGRMYNEQFF; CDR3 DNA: TGTGCCAGTAGTATAGTTGGGGCTAGCGGGAGGATGTACAATGAGCAGTTCTTC
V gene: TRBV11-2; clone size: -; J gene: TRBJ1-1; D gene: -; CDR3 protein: CASSLGTADNEAFF; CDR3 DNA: TGTGCCAGCAGCTTAGGTACGGCGGATAATGAAGCTTTCTTT
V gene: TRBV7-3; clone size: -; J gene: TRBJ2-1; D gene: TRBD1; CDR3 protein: CASSPTGGEQFF; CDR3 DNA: TGTGCCAGCAGTCCGACAGGGGGCGAGCAGTTCTTC
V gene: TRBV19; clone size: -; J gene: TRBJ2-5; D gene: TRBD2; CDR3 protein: CASSLLLAGGQETQYF; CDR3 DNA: TGTGCCAGTAGTCTATTACTAGCGGGGGGCCAAGAGACCCAGTACTTC
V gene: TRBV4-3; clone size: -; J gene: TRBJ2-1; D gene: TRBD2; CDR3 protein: CASSAGTSAYNEQFF; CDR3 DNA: TGCGCCAGCAGCGCCGGGACTAGCGCCTACAATGAGCAGTTCTTC
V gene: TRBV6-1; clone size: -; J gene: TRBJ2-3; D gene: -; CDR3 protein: CASSRYGDTQYF; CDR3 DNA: TGTGCCAGCAGCCGCTACGGGGATACGCAGTATTTT
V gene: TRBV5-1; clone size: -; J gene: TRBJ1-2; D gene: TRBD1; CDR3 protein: CASSLGTGYGYTF; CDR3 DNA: TGCGCCAGCAGCTTAGGGACAGGGTACGGCTACACCTTC
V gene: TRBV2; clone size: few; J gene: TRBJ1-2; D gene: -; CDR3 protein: CASSEMRRLYGYTF; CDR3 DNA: TGTGCCAGCAGTGAAATGAGGCGGCTCTATGGCTACACCTTC
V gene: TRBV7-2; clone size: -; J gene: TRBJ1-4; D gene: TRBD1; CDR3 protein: CASSLDRDRGFVEKLFF; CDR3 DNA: TGTGCCAGCAGCTTAGACCGGGACAGGGGGTTCGTTGAAAAACTGTTTTTT
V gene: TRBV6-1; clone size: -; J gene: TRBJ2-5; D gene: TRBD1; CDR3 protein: CASSEAGTGGRETQYF; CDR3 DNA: TGTGCCAGCAGTGAAGCCGGGACAGGGGGCCGGGAGACCCAGTACTTC
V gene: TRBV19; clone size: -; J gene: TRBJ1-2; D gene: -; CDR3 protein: CASRTPGQNRGYTF; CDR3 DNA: TGTGCCAGTAGGACGCCGGGACAAAACAGGGGCTACACCTTC
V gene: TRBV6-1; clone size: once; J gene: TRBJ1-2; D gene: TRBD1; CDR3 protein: CASYIGGSNYGYTF; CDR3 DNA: TGTGCCAGCTACATAGGGGGCTCTAACTATGGCTACACCTTC
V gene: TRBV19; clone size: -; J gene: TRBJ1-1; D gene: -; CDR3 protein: CASITNDRLNTEAFF; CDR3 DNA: TGTGCCAGTATTACTAATGACAGACTGAACACTGAAGCTTTCTTT
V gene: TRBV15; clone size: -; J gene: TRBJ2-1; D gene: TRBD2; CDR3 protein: CATSRDVGGRAAGNEQFF; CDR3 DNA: TGTGCCACCAGCAGAGACGTTGGCGGGAGGGCCGCGGGCAATGAGCAGTTCTTC
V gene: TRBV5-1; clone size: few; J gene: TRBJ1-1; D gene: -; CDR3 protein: CASRGNLNTEAFF; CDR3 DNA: TGCGCCAGCCGGGGGAATTTGAACACTGAAGCTTTCTTT
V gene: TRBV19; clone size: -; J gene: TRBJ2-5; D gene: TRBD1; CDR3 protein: CASSNRGLGSGTQYF; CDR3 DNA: TGTGCCAGTAGTAACAGGGGCCTGGGCAGTGGGACCCAGTACTTC
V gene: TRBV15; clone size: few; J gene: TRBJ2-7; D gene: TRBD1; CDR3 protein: CATSRTGSSYEQYF; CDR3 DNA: TGTGCCACCAGCCGGACAGGGAGCTCCTACGAGCAGTACTTC
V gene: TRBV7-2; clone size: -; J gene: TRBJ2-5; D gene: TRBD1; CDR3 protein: CASSKEGARGRETQYF; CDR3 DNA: TGTGCCAGCAGTAAAGAAGGAGCCAGGGGGCGGGAGACCCAGTACTTC
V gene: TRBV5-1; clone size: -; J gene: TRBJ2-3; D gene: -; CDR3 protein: CASSSSVSTDTQYF; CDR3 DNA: TGCGCCAGCAGCTCATCGGTTAGCACAGATACGCAGTATTTT
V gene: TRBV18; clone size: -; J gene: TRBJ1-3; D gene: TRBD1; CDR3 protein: CASSLGQVNSGNTIYF; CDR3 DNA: TGTGCCAGCTCACTCGGACAGGTCAACTCTGGAAACACCATATATTTT
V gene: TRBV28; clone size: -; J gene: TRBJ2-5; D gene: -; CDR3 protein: CASSSGLSTKETQYF; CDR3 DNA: TGTGCCAGCAGTTCAGGACTTTCCACCAAGGAGACCCAGTACTTC
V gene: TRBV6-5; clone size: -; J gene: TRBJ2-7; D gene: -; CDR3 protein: CASRELYEQYF; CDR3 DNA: TGTGCCAGCAGGGAACTATACGAGCAGTACTTC